Below are 2 T cell receptor beta chains sequenced from a single sample in a study of T-cell memory formation after mild COVID-19. TCRdb re-called the 5' RACE reads through MiXCR, storing one row per CDR3 protein. Among some 290,000 distinct CDR3 sequences listed, under 20% were seen once. The sequenced sample was PBMCs or a T cell subset sorted from them (not recorded which). These receptors were taken from a man between 18 and 35 years old who had mild COVID-19 (a few samples of this study predate the infection). Cell type and time point are not known.

V and J are TRBV12-3 or TRBV12-4 and TRBJ1-1; D call uncertain. The CDR3 extends over 13 amino acids. V was cut by 7 bases and J by 3 bases, with 12 bases left in between. The CDR3 DNA reads TGTGCCAGCAATAGGCAGGTTGACACTGAAGCTTTCTTT. It is translated as CASNRQVDTEAFF.

The chain employs TRBV29-1 and TRBJ2-5, with D tentatively TRBD1 (6 bases). Germline V lookup: CDR1 SQVTM, CDR2 ANQGSEA. The CDR3 is made up of 13 amino acids. The V end lost 3 bases, the J end lost 5 bases, and 13 bases lay between the germline ends. The DNA for the CDR3 is TGCAGCGTTGACTCAGGGGCTGGGGAGACCCAGTACTTC. Amino acids: CSVDSGAGETQYF. Combining the CDR3 with reference TRBV29-1 and TRBJ2-5 gives the whole variable domain SAVISQKPSRDICQRGTSLTIQCQVDSQVTMMFWYRQQPGQSLTLIATANQGSEATYESGFVIDKFPISRPNLTFSTLTVSNMSPEDSSIYLCSVDSGAGETQYFGPGTRLLVL.